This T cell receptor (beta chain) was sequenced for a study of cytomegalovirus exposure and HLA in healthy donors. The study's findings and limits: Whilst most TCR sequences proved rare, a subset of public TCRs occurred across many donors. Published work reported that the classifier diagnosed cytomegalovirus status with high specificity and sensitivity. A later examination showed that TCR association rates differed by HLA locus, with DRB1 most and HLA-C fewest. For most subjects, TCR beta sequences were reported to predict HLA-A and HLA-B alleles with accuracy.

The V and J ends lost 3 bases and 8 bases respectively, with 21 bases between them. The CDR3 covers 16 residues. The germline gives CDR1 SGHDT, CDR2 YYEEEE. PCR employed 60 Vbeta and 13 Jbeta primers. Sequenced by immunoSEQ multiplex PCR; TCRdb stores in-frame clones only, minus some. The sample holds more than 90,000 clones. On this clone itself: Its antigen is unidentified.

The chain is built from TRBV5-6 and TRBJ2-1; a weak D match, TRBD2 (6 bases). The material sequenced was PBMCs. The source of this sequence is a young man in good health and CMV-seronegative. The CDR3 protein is CASSSWGLAILDEQFF. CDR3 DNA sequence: TGTGCCAGCAGCTCCTGGGGTCTAGCGATCCTAGATGAGCAGTTCTTC.